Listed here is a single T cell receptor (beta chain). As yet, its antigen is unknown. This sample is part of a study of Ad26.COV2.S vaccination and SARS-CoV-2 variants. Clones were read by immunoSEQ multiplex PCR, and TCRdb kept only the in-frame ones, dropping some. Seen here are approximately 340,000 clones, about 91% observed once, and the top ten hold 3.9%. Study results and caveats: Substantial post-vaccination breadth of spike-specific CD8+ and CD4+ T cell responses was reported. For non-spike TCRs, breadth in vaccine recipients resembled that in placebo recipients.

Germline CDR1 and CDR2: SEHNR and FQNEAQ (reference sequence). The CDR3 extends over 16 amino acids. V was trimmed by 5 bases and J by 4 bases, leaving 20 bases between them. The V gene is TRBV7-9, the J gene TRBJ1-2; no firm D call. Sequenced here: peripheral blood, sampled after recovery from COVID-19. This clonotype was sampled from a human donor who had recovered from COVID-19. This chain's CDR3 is CASSPTRYEYGYGYTF. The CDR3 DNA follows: TGTGCCAGCAGCCCGACTAGGTATGAGTACGGCTATGGCTACACCTTC. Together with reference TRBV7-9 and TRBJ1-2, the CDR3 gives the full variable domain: DTGVSQNPRHKITKRGQNVTFRCDPISEHNRLYWYRQTLGQGPEFLTYFQNEAQLEKSRLLSDRFSAERPKGSFSTLEIQRTEQGDSAMYLCASSPTRYEYGYGYTFGSGTRLTVV.